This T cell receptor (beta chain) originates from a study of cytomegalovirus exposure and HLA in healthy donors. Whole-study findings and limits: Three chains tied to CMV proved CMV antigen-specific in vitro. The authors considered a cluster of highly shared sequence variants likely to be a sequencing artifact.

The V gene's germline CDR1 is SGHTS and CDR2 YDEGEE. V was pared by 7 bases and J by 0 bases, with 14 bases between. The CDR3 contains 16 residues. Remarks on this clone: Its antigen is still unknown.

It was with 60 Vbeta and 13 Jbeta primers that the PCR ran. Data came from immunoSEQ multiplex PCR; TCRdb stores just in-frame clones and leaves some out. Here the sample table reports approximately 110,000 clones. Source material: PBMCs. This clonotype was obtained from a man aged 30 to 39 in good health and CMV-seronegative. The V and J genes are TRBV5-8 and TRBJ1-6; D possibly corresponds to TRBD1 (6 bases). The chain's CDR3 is CASRRTASSYNSPLHF. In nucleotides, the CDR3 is TGTGCCAGCCGAAGGACAGCAAGCTCCTATAATTCACCCCTCCACTTT. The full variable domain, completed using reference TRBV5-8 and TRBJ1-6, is EAGVTQSPTHLIKTRGQQATLRCSPISGHTSVYWYQQALGLGLQFLLWYDEGEERNRGNFPPRFSGRQFPNYSSELNVNALELEDSALYLCASRRTASSYNSPLHFGNGTRLTVT.